The 15 T cell receptor beta chains listed next were all sequenced from one sample in a study of blood T cell repertoires in COVID-19. Method: immunoSEQ multiplex PCR; TCRdb's copy keeps in-frame clones and lacks some. The sample has 390,000 or so clones, roughly 90% seen once. Sequenced sample: peripheral blood. Receptors were obtained from a young woman with COVID-19, enrolled during active disease.

The sample holds a few counts of this clone. V is TRBV5-1 and J is TRBJ1-3; tentatively, D is TRBD1 (6 bases). The CDR3 spans 15 residues. Germline V CDR1 and CDR2: SGHRS, YFSETQ. The V and J ends lost 1 base and 0 bases respectively, with 8 bases between them. In DNA form, the CDR3 reads TGCGCCAGCAGCTTGCCGGACAGCTCTGGAAACACCATATATTTT. Translating gives CASSLPDSSGNTIYF.

V gene TRBV5-1 combines with J gene TRBJ2-5; possibly TRBD2 for D (7 bases). The V end lost 3 bases, the J end lost 4 bases, and 22 bases lay between the germline ends. Germline CDR1 and CDR2: SGHRS and YFSETQ. The length of the CDR3 is 17 residues. CDR3 DNA: TGCGCCAGCAGCTCAGGAGGGGGGGCTGGAGAGGGAGAGACCCAGTACTTC. Its protein product is CASSSGGGAGEGETQYF.

The rearrangement links TRBV18 to TRBJ2-1; maybe TRBD2 (5 bases). V was trimmed by 6 bases and J by 8 bases, leaving 20 bases between them. This CDR3 region has 15 residues. Germline assignment: CDR1 KGHSH and CDR2 LQKENI. The CDR3, as DNA: TGTGCCAGCTCCCAACGGGGTGGTTATCTCGATGAGCAGTTCTTC. Translation: CASSQRGGYLDEQFF.

This sequence joins TRBV27 and TRBJ2-2, with D possibly being TRBD2 (5 bases). From germline, CDR1 is MNHEY and CDR2 SMNVEV (reference sequence). The length of the CDR3 is 14 residues. V was pared by 8 bases and J by 1 base, with 11 bases between. This chain's CDR3 is CASGRRENTGELFF. For the CDR3, the DNA is TGTGCCAGCGGCCGACGGGAGAACACCGGGGAGCTGTTTTTT.

V is TRBV5-8 and J is TRBJ2-7; D possibly corresponds to TRBD1 (5 bases). The CDR3 consists of 14 residues. Germline assignment: CDR1 SGHTS and CDR2 YDEGEE. V lost 4 bases, J lost 1 base, and 12 bases lay in between. Here the CDR3 reads CASSKHRSSYEQYV. The CDR3 region has the DNA TGTGCCAGCAGCAAACACAGGAGTTCCTACGAGCAGTACGTC.

The chain uses TRBV6-2 or TRBV6-3 and TRBJ2-7, with TRBD1 as a possible D gene (6 bases). Germline V CDR1 and CDR2: MNHEY, SVGEGT. V lost 1 base to trimming and J lost 0 bases, with 7 bases between them. The CDR3 extends over 14 amino acids. The CDR3 DNA follows: TGTGCCAGCAGTTACTGGGGGCCCTCCTACGAGCAGTACTTC. It translates to CASSYWGPSYEQYF.

This rearrangement joins TRBV5-1 to TRBJ2-1; D remains unclear. CDR1 is SGHRS and CDR2 is YFSETQ in the germline V gene. The CDR3 consists of 12 residues. Trimming shortened V by 2 bases and J by 6 bases, and 6 bases separated the two germline ends. CDR3 residues: CASSLTGNEQFF. As DNA, the CDR3 is TGCGCCAGCAGCTTAACCGGCAATGAGCAGTTCTTC.

The V gene is TRBV7-2, the J gene TRBJ1-6; D uncertain. This CDR3 spans 16 amino acids. Per germline, CDR1 SGHTA and CDR2 FQGNSA. The V end lost 1 base, the J end lost 0 bases, and 7 bases lay between the germline ends. The CDR3 DNA reads TGTGCCAGCAGCTTAGGTGGGAGCTCCTATAATTCACCCCTCCACTTT. Residues: CASSLGGSSYNSPLHF.

Written as DNA, the CDR3 is TGTGCCACCAGCAGAGATGGGGCCCCCGGGACAGATAATGAAAAACTGTTTTTT. This sequence encodes CATSRDGAPGTDNEKLFF. The V and J genes are TRBV15 and TRBJ1-4, with TRBD1 matching over 7 bases. The V and J ends lost 0 bases and 4 bases, in that order; junction bases with no gene match: 11. Germline-derived CDR1 and CDR2 are LNHNV and YYDKDF (reference sequence). The CDR3 extends over 18 amino acids.

The genes are TRBV6-5 and TRBJ2-7, with TRBD1 identical over 7 bases. The CDR3 runs 13 residues. V shed 9 bases and J 1 base; nucleotides not matched to a gene: 6. In germline, CDR1 is MNHEY, CDR2 SVGAGI. CDR3 nucleotide sequence: TGTGCCAGTTCATCGGGACAGTCCTACGAGCAGTACGTC. Its protein product is CASSSGQSYEQYV.

The V and J genes are TRBV7-8 and TRBJ1-2, with D unresolved. The length of the CDR3 is 16 residues. V lost 1 base to trimming and J lost 4 bases, with 16 bases between them. Germline V CDR1 and CDR2: SGHVS, FQNEAQ. The CDR3 DNA is TGTGCCAGCAGCTTAGATAGCGAGCGACGGGGCTATGGCTACACCTTC. Amino acid sequence: CASSLDSERRGYGYTF.

The chain uses TRBV10-1 and TRBJ1-1; 7 nucleotides agree with TRBD1. V gave up 4 bases and J gave up 7 bases; unmatched junction bases: 3. This CDR3 comprises 12 residues. Germline CDR1 is WNHNN and CDR2 is SYGVQD (reference sequence). The CDR3 spells CASSGQGFEAFF. CDR3 in DNA: TGCGCCAGCAGTGGACAGGGTTTTGAAGCTTTCTTT.

This rearrangement joins TRBV28 to TRBJ2-3; 11 bases agree with TRBD2. Germline lookup yields CDR1 MDHEN and CDR2 SYDVKM. V shed 5 bases, J shed 3 bases, and the junction held 7 bases outside the gene matches. The CDR3 is 16 amino acids. The CDR3 loop reads CASSHALAGGTDTQYF. Here the CDR3 DNA reads TGTGCCAGCAGTCATGCTTTAGCGGGGGGGACAGATACGCAGTATTTT.

The J gene is TRBJ2-5, the V gene TRBV2; tentative D call: TRBD2 (6 bases). Trimming cost V 4 bases and J 4 bases, with 13 bases left between them. The CDR3 is made up of 14 amino acids. The germline V gene has CDR1 SNHLY and CDR2 FYNNEI. CDR3 in DNA: TGTGCCAGCAGTGGAACTAGCTTTATAGAGACCCAGTACTTC. Translated, it gives CASSGTSFIETQYF.

The J gene is TRBJ1-2, the V gene TRBV18; no clear D. Trimming removed 2 bases at V and 8 bases at J, with 18 bases between. Germline CDR1 and CDR2: KGHSH and LQKENI. This CDR3 spans 15 amino acids. The CDR3 region is CASSPSTSGDPGYTF. The CDR3 DNA follows: TGTGCCAGCTCACCATCTACAAGCGGGGATCCCGGCTACACCTTC.